One and the same sample provided the 14 T cell receptor beta chains below, sequenced in a study of CD8+ T cells in alopecia areata. Treatment denoted: oral pan-JAK inhibitor, 5-10 mg twice daily. Extraction and reverse transcription of RNA yielded cDNA as the sequencing template. Generated by immunoSEQ multiplex PCR, the TCRdb table keeps only in-frame clones and is missing some. The sample records approximately 170,000 clones, about 60% being singletons. Source: CD4+ T cells sorted from blood, taken at week 24, from a patient treated with tofacitinib. The receptors here all came from a human donor with alopecia areata.

The chain couples TRBV12-5 to TRBJ2-7, with D maybe TRBD1 (7 bases). Germline V gene lookup returns CDR1 LGHNT and CDR2 FRNRAP. The CDR3 loop spans 13 amino acids. Trimming stripped 4 bases from V and 3 bases from J, with 10 bases between. DNA of the CDR3: TGTGCTAGTGGTTCGGGGGACAGCTACGAGCAGTACTTC. Its translation: CASGSGDSYEQYF.

V usage is TRBV7-2 and J usage is TRBJ1-2; perhaps TRBD1 as D (6 bases). Trimming shortened V by 2 bases and J by 8 bases, and 12 bases separated the two germline ends. The length of the CDR3 is 13 residues. Germline CDR1 SGHTA, CDR2 FQGNSA. CDR3 sequence reads: CASSLSGALGYTF. The DNA for the CDR3 is TGTGCCAGCAGCTTATCGGGGGCGTTGGGCTACACCTTC.

This clone was seen more than once but under ten times. The chain couples TRBV29-1 to TRBJ2-5, with 7 bases aligning to TRBD1. V shed 7 bases, J shed 5 bases, and the junction held 7 bases outside the gene matches. Germline assignment: CDR1 SQVTM and CDR2 ANQGSEA. This CDR3 has 12 residues. The CDR3 DNA is TGCAGCGGGAGACAGGGTTCCGAGACCCAGTACTTC. It codes for CSGRQGSETQYF.

The gene calls are TRBV29-1 and TRBJ2-7, with TRBD1 identical over 9 bases. Trimming took 4 bases from V and 3 from J; bases not matched to a gene: 7. Germline loops: CDR1 SQVTM, CDR2 ANQGSEA. The length of the CDR3 is 14 residues. The CDR3 region has the DNA TGCAGCGTTGCCCGGGGACAGGGCGTCTACGAGCAGTACTTC. Protein sequence: CSVARGQGVYEQYF.

The V call is TRBV2, the J call TRBJ1-6; TRBD1 aligns across 9 bases. CDR1 and CDR2 (germline): SNHLY, FYNNEI. The ends lost 6 bases at V and 10 bases at J; junction bases unmatched: 16. CDR3 length: 17 amino acids. CDR3 nucleotides: TGTGCCAGCAGCGCCGGGACAGGGAACTCCCTTCGATCACCCCTCCACTTT. This sequence encodes CASSAGTGNSLRSPLHF. The full variable domain, its missing parts supplied by reference TRBV2 and TRBJ1-6, is EPEVTQTPSHQVTQMGQEVILRCVPISNHLYFYWYRQILGQKVEFLVSFYNNEISEKSEIFDDQFSVERPDGSNFTLKIRSTKLEDSAMYFCASSAGTGNSLRSPLHFGNGTRLTVT.

This clone was picked up a small number of times. V is TRBV29-1 and J is TRBJ1-3; the D gene is possibly TRBD1 (5 bases). V was clipped by 4 bases and J by 0 bases, with 10 bases between them. The germline gives CDR1 SQVTM, CDR2 ANQGSEA. This CDR3 has 14 residues. CDR3 residues: CSVGDSDSGNTIYF. As DNA, the CDR3 is TGCAGCGTTGGAGACAGTGACTCTGGAAACACCATATATTTT.

This clone was recorded only once. The chain combines TRBV28 with TRBJ2-7; D unclear. V lost 2 bases to trimming and J lost 9 bases, with 14 bases between them. The germline V gene has CDR1 MDHEN and CDR2 SYDVKM. The CDR3 is 13 amino acids. CDR3 residues: CASSLQVGRGQYF. The DNA of the CDR3 is TGTGCCAGCAGTTTACAGGTTGGGCGAGGGCAGTACTTC.

The gene calls are TRBV19 and TRBJ1-5; 7 nucleotides match TRBD1. The CDR3 runs to 14 residues. The junction had 2 bases not matched to a gene; V was cut back by 4 bases and J by 2 bases. The germline V gene encodes CDR1 LNHDA and CDR2 SQIVND (reference sequence). The CDR3 sequence is CASSTTGGNQPQHF. The CDR3 nucleotides are TGTGCCAGTAGTACCACAGGGGGCAATCAGCCCCAGCATTTT.

The V call is TRBV2, the J call TRBJ1-6; a possible D gene is TRBD1 (5 bases). Deletions cut 6 bases from V and 13 bases from J, with 13 bases between. In germline, CDR1 is SNHLY, CDR2 FYNNEI. The length of the CDR3 is 12 residues. The CDR3 spells CASRASGGPLHF. The CDR3 bases are TGTGCCAGCAGAGCGTCGGGGGGTCCCCTCCACTTT.

This clone was detected once. The rearrangement joins TRBV6-5 to TRBJ2-7; D might be TRBD2 (6 bases). V lost 6 bases and J lost 2, with 14 bases in between. The V gene's germline CDR1 is MNHEY and CDR2 SVGAGI. The CDR3 runs 14 residues. DNA of the CDR3: TGTGCCAGCAGACGGGACTCAACTCCCTACGAGCAGTACTTC. This sequence encodes CASRRDSTPYEQYF.

There are a few counts of this clone. CDR3 residues: CAWSRQRDRVNSPLHF. CDR3 in DNA: TGTGCCTGGAGCCGACAACGGGACAGGGTTAATTCACCCCTCCACTTT. The rearrangement links TRBV30 to TRBJ1-6, with 9 bases identical to TRBD1. The CDR3 extends over 16 amino acids. The germline gives CDR1 GTSNPN, CDR2 SVGIG (reference sequence). J was trimmed by 6 bases and V by 3 bases; bases with no gene match: 9.

The chain uses TRBV6-6 and TRBJ2-4; D unclear. Germline CDR1 is MNHNY and CDR2 is SVGAGI (reference sequence). The CDR3 contains 15 residues. Deletions cut 5 bases from V and 0 bases from J, with 11 bases between. This chain's CDR3 is CASSEESLAKNIQYF. In nucleotides, the CDR3 is TGTGCCAGCAGTGAGGAGTCGCTAGCCAAAAACATTCAGTACTTC.

The J gene is TRBJ2-2, the V gene TRBV5-1; D possibly uses TRBD1 or TRBD2 (5 bases each). Per germline, CDR1 SGHRS and CDR2 YFSETQ. This CDR3 is 15 amino acids long. V gave up 3 bases and J gave up 2 bases, with 11 bases separating them. CDR3 DNA: TGCGCCAGCAGCTCCTCGGGACGAAACACCGGGGAGCTGTTTTTT. Translated, it gives CASSSSGRNTGELFF.

In this sample, this clone turned up a few times. CDR3 sequence: CASRRFGEANEKLFF. The CDR3 region has the DNA TGCGCCAGCCGCCGCTTCGGGGAGGCTAATGAAAAACTGTTTTTT. The chain has TRBV5-1 and TRBJ1-4; D gene uncertain. Trimming pared 7 bases from V and 3 bases from J, leaving 16 bases between. The CDR3 covers 15 residues. Looked up from germline, CDR1 is SGHRS and CDR2 is YFSETQ. The complete variable domain, with remaining parts taken from reference TRBV5-1 and TRBJ1-4, reads KAGVTQTPRYLIKTRGQQVTLSCSPISGHRSVSWYQQTPGQGLQFLFEYFSETQRNKGNFPGRFSGRQFSNSRSEMNVSTLELGDSALYLCASRRFGEANEKLFFGSGTQLSVL.